This entry lists 18 T cell receptor beta chains sequenced from one sample in a study of a mutant IDH1 vaccine in newly diagnosed glioma. For these receptors, no antigen is known. The sample's time point: week 35, safety follow-up. With topical imiquimod, each dose of the vaccine consisted of 300 ug of mutant IDH1 20-mer peptide. The method was immunoSEQ multiplex PCR; TCRdb's version includes in-frame clones alone and lacks a portion of them. The table lists tens of thousands of clones, roughly 80% of them singletons. Sample: PBMCs, taken from a glioma patient whose treatment included an IDH1 peptide vaccine. The receptors were sampled from a man aged 25 to 40 with glioma.

The chain carries TRBV29-1 and TRBJ1-3, with no clear D. Looked up from germline, CDR1 is SQVTM and CDR2 is ANQGSEA. The CDR3 spans 13 residues. V lost 6 bases and J lost 0, with 9 bases in between. CDR3 in amino acids: CSVWRDSGNTIYF. CDR3 in DNA: TGCAGCGTCTGGCGGGACTCTGGAAACACCATATATTTT.

This sequence joins TRBV6-5 and TRBJ1-3; 7 bases line up with TRBD1. After removal of 2 bases from V and 4 bases from J, the junction contained 5 bases not matched to a gene. Germline CDR1 reads MNHEY; CDR2 reads SVGAGI. The CDR3 loop spans 15 amino acids. The CDR3 region has the DNA TGTGCCAGCAGTTACGAAGCAGGGGGGGGAAACACCATATATTTT. It encodes CASSYEAGGGNTIYF.

In DNA, the CDR3 is TGCGCCAGCAGCCGTAACCAGGGGGGGACAGGGGGTAACCAGCCCCAGCATTTT. It translates to CASSRNQGGTGGNQPQHF. The chain couples TRBV4-1 to TRBJ1-5; 11 bases align to TRBD1. The V and J ends lost 4 bases and 7 bases, in that order; junction bases with no gene match: 15. CDR1 is MGHRA, CDR2 YSYEKL, per germline. The CDR3 contains 18 residues.

CDR3 region: CSVRTSEDYGYTF. CDR3 nucleotide sequence: TGCAGCGTGAGGACAAGCGAAGACTATGGCTACACCTTC. V is TRBV29-1 and J is TRBJ1-2, with D maybe TRBD1 (5 bases). CDR3 length: 13 residues. The germline V gene encodes CDR1 SQVTM and CDR2 ANQGSEA. With 6 bases removed from V and 3 bases from J, the gap between germline ends came to 14 bases.

This clone was seen more than once but under ten times. The V gene is TRBV30, the J gene TRBJ1-1, with D possibly matching TRBD1 (5 bases). CDR1 GTSNPN and CDR2 SVGIG come from the germline V gene (reference sequence). Trimming pared 4 bases from V and 1 base from J, leaving 10 bases between. This CDR3 is 13 amino acids long. This CDR3 is CAWNGGANTEAFF. CDR3 DNA: TGTGCCTGGAATGGGGGAGCGAACACTGAAGCTTTCTTT.

This chain uses TRBV4-2 with TRBJ2-6, with TRBD2 as a possible D gene (6 bases). Germline-derived CDR1 and CDR2 are LGHNA and YNFKEQ. The CDR3 has 16 amino acids. Trimming cost V 0 bases and J 2 bases, with 8 bases left between them. CDR3 loop: CASSQDGGAGANVLTF. In DNA form, the CDR3 reads TGTGCCAGCAGCCAAGATGGAGGGGCTGGGGCCAACGTCCTGACTTTC.

The chain recombines TRBV7-6 with TRBJ2-5; D is perhaps TRBD1 (5 bases). CDR3 length: 14 amino acids. With 5 bases removed from V and 3 bases from J, the gap between germline ends came to 13 bases. Germline CDR1 SGHVS, CDR2 FNYEAQ. The CDR3 protein is CASSLSQGEETQYF. DNA for the CDR3: TGTGCCAGCAGCCTGAGTCAGGGCGAAGAGACCCAGTACTTC. Drawing the rest from reference TRBV7-6 and TRBJ2-5, the complete variable domain is GAGVSQSPRYKVTKRGQDVALRCDPISGHVSLYWYRQALGQGPEFLTYFNYEAQQDKSGLPNDRFSAERPEGSISTLTIQRTEQRDSAMYRCASSLSQGEETQYFGPGTRLLVL.

The rearrangement joins TRBV27 to TRBJ1-4; D is possibly TRBD1 (5 bases). V lost 9 bases and J 1 base, leaving 15 bases between the germline ends. Germline V CDR1 and CDR2: MNHEY, SMNVEV (reference sequence). The CDR3 contains 15 residues. Written as DNA, the CDR3 is TGTGCCAGTAGACCTCAGGGATTAACTAATGAAAAACTGTTTTTT. Its translation: CASRPQGLTNEKLFF. Complete variable domain (other parts from reference TRBV27 and TRBJ1-4): EAQVTQNPRYLITVTGKKLTVTCSQNMNHEYMSWYRQDPGLGLRQIYYSMNVEVTDKGDVPEGYKVSRKEKRNFPLILESPSPNQTSLYFCASRPQGLTNEKLFFGSGTQLSVL.

CDR3 sequence: CATSRALAGVYNEQFF. The CDR3 nucleotides are TGTGCCACCAGCAGGGCCCTAGCGGGGGTATACAATGAGCAGTTCTTC. V is TRBV15 and J is TRBJ2-1, with 10 bases aligning to TRBD2. J lost 4 bases, V lost 3 bases, and 6 bases had no gene match. The CDR3 consists of 16 residues. Germline V CDR1 and CDR2: LNHNV, YYDKDF (reference sequence).

CDR3 protein: CASSLGTVQETQYF. The CDR3 DNA sequence: TGTGCCAGCAGCTTAGGGACAGTACAAGAGACCCAGTACTTC. The V call is TRBV7-9, the J call TRBJ2-5; a possible D gene is TRBD1 (6 bases). The CDR3 extends over 14 amino acids. V was clipped by 1 base and J by 2 bases, with 8 bases between them. In germline, CDR1 is SEHNR, CDR2 FQNEAQ (reference sequence).

This clone occurred once. The chain recombines TRBV5-8 with TRBJ1-2; TRBD1 agrees at 11 bases. There are 15 residues in the CDR3. Germline CDR1 SGHTS, CDR2 YDEGEE. V gave up 1 base and J gave up 8 bases; unmatched junction bases: 7. DNA of the CDR3: TGTGCCAGCAGCTTGACAGGACAGGGGGCGGAAGGCTACACCTTC. Its translation is CASSLTGQGAEGYTF. Combining the CDR3 with reference TRBV5-8 and TRBJ1-2 gives the whole variable domain EAGVTQSPTHLIKTRGQQATLRCSPISGHTSVYWYQQALGLGLQFLLWYDEGEERNRGNFPPRFSGRQFPNYSSELNVNALELEDSALYLCASSLTGQGAEGYTFGSGTRLTVV.

The CDR3 DNA sequence: TGTGCCAGCACCCTCCGAGCGACCTATAATTCACCCCTCCACTTT. This translates into CASTLRATYNSPLHF. This chain joins TRBV6-1 and TRBJ1-6; no firm D call. CDR1 and CDR2 (germline): MNHNS, SASEGT. V was cut by 7 bases and J by 2 bases, with 12 bases left in between. There are 15 residues in the CDR3.

CDR3 protein: CATSRDRGDTQYF. CDR3 DNA sequence: TGTGCCACCAGCAGAGATCGAGGGGATACGCAGTATTTT. J is TRBJ2-3 and V is TRBV15, with D perhaps TRBD2 (5 bases). CDR1 and CDR2 (germline): LNHNV, YYDKDF (reference sequence). The CDR3 extends over 13 amino acids. V lost 0 bases to trimming and J lost 6 bases, with 7 bases between them.

Remarks on this clone: The CDR3 end shows no conserved phenylalanine or tryptophan, and so a read error is likely. It is unclear where the CDR3 begins or ends on the DNA, so no DNA is shown, and the CDR3 is as TCRdb lists it. The chain uses TRBV6-1 and TRBJ1-2; the D call in the table, TRBD1, was not verified against the DNA. The CDR3 is 14 amino acids in total, end residues counted. Germline V gene lookup returns CDR1 MNHNS and CDR2 SASEGT. The CDR3 sequence: CASSPLTEGAPYIL.

This clone was recorded only once. The CDR3 loop is CASSTPDRGDSYNEQFF. CDR3 coding DNA: TGTGCCAGTAGTACCCCTGACAGGGGAGACTCCTACAATGAGCAGTTCTTC. This chain uses TRBV19 with TRBJ2-1; TRBD1 aligns across 8 bases. Germline CDR1 and CDR2: LNHDA and SQIVND (reference sequence). This CDR3 has 17 amino acids. V lost 4 bases, J lost 0 bases, and 8 bases stayed unmatched.

The chain has TRBV9 and TRBJ2-7; 7 bases fit TRBD1. Trimming cost V 3 bases and J 3 bases; bases outside gene matches: 6. The germline V gene has CDR1 SGDLS and CDR2 YYNGEE. There are 14 residues in the CDR3. The CDR3 reads CASSARQGVYEQYF. The CDR3 nucleotides are TGTGCCAGCAGCGCTCGACAGGGAGTCTACGAGCAGTACTTC.

V is TRBV29-1 and J is TRBJ1-2; D might be TRBD1 (6 bases). Germline V gene data show CDR1 as SQVTM and CDR2 as ANQGSEA. The V and J ends lost 2 bases and 3 bases respectively, with 13 bases between them. The CDR3 is 14 residues long. The CDR3 loop is CSVELGGADYGYTF. CDR3 DNA: TGCAGCGTTGAATTGGGGGGCGCGGACTATGGCTACACCTTC.

This clone showed up just once. V is TRBV28 and J is TRBJ1-2; D is uncertain. The CDR3 is made up of 16 amino acids. Germline V lookup: CDR1 MDHEN, CDR2 SYDVKM. Between the trimmed V and J ends, which lost 6 bases and 4 bases, there was a span of 21 bases. CDR3 sequence: CASRYKDWGGRYGYTF. The CDR3 DNA follows: TGTGCCAGCAGATATAAAGACTGGGGAGGGCGCTATGGCTACACCTTC.